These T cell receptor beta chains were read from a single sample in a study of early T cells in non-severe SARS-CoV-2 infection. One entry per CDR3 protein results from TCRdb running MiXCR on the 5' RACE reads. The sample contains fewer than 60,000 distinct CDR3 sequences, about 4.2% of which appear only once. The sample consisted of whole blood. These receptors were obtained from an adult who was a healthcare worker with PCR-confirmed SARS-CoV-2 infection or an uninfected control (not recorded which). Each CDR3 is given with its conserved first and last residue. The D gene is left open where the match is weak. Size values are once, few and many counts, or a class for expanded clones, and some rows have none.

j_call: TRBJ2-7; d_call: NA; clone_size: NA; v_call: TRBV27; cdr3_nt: TGTGCCAGCAGTTTATCGGGGACCAATCCCTACGAGCAGTACTTC; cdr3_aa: CASSLSGTNPYEQYF
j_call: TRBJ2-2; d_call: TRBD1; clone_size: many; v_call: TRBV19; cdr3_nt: TGTGCCAGTAGTACGGACAGGGAATGGAAAAACACCGGGGAGCTGTTTTTT; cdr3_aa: CASSTDREWKNTGELFF
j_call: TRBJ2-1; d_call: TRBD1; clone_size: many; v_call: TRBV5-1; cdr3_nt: TGCGCCAGCAGCCCGGGACAGGGGGCTTCAAATGAGCAGTTCTTC; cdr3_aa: CASSPGQGASNEQFF
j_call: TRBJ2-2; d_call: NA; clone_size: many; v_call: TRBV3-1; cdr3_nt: TGTGCCAGTCGTTTAACAGGTGCCAACACCGGGGAGCTGTTTTTT; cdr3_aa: CASRLTGANTGELFF
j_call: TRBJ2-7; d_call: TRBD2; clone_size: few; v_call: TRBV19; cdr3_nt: TGTGCCAGTAGTATGGGGAGGGAGTACGAGCAGTACTTC; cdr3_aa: CASSMGREYEQYF
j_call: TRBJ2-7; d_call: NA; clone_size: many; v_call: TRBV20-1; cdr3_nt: TGCAGTGCTAGCAGGGATGAGCAGTACTTC; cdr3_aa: CSASRDEQYF
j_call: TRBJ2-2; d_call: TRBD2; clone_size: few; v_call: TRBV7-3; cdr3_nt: TGTGCCAGCAGTCGCCGGACTAGCGGGAGTGGCACCGGGGAGCTGTTTTTT; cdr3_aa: CASSRRTSGSGTGELFF
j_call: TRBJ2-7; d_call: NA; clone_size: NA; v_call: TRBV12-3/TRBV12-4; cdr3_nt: TGTGCCAGCAGTCGCCTCGGGACGGCCTCCTACGAGCAGTACTTC; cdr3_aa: CASSRLGTASYEQYF
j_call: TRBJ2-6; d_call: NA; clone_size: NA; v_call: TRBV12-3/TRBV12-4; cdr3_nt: TGTGCCAGCAGTTTGGCTCCCCCCAGCTCTGGGGCCAACGTCCTGACTTTC; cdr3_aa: CASSLAPPSSGANVLTF
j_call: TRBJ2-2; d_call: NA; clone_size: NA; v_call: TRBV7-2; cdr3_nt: TGTGCCAGCAGCTATCACAAGCGGGTCACCGGGGAGCTGTTTTTT; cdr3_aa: CASSYHKRVTGELFF
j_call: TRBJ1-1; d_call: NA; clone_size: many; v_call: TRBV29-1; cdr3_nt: TGCAGCGCCGACGGCCCGGGGACTGAAGCTTTCTTT; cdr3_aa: CSADGPGTEAFF